This TCR beta chain was recovered during a study of T cell responses to AZD1222 COVID-19 vaccine. Looking at the study overall: The analysis combined second doses at about 4 or about 12 weeks. Study-level results: Seropositivity was recorded at baseline in only six AZD1222 recipients.

Regarding this clone: The antigen is unknown.

The CDR3 has 14 amino acids. V gave up 2 bases and J gave up 1 base, with 6 bases separating them. Per the germline V gene, CDR1 is SGHVS and CDR2 is FQNEAQ. Repertoires were generated with immunoSEQ multiplex PCR, while TCRdb's copy carries only in-frame clones and drops some. The repertoire holds some 99,000 clones, with about 90% as singletons. The sample consisted of peripheral blood, taken on day 0 of AZD1222 vaccination. The V call is TRBV7-8, the J call TRBJ2-1, with D hard to call. The sequence came from an adult in good health. CDR3 sequence (DNA): TGTGCCAGCAGCTTATTAACTTCCTACAATGAGCAGTTCTTC. Its protein is CASSLLTSYNEQFF.